This entry lists 18 T cell receptor beta chains sequenced from one sample in a study of cytomegalovirus exposure and HLA in healthy donors (dated by TCRdb to about 2017). The library was built by means of the immunoSEQ multiplex PCR assay. TCRdb took over this immuneACCESS table, retaining in-frame rearrangements with V and J assigned. Such tables are incomplete; in checked studies, under half of the missing clones stem from an unresolved V gene, and the remainder is unexplained. Here the sample has around 93,000 clones; 75% to 90% occur a single time. The top ten clones comprise 20% to 25% of the sample. The sequencing input was PBMCs. These receptors were taken from a man aged 18 to 35 in good health and CMV-seropositive.

The chain uses TRBV27 and TRBJ2-2; D not certain. The ends were cut back, 6 bases at V and 0 bases at J, with 8 bases in the middle. This CDR3 region has 14 residues. Germline V gives CDR1 MNHEY, CDR2 SMNVEV (reference sequence). The CDR3, as DNA: TGTGCCAGCAGCCTTGGAGCGAACACCGGGGAGCTGTTTTTT. Its protein is CASSLGANTGELFF.

This chain uses TRBV4-1 with TRBJ2-3; 10 nucleotides align to TRBD1. The V gene's germline CDR1 is MGHRA and CDR2 YSYEKL. This CDR3 is 16 amino acids long. After removal of 3 bases from V and 5 bases from J, the junction contained 8 bases not matched to a gene. The CDR3 protein is CASSHWTGGRGDTQYF. The DNA of the CDR3 is TGCGCCAGCAGCCACTGGACAGGGGGGCGAGGAGATACGCAGTATTTT.

The genes are TRBV11-2 and TRBJ2-3; D may be TRBD2 (6 bases). The CDR3 runs 14 residues. Trimming removed 3 bases at V and 4 bases at J, with 11 bases between. Germline assignment: CDR1 SGHAT and CDR2 FQNNGV. CDR3 in DNA: TGTGCCAGCAGCTTCGGCGGAGGGGCAGATACGCAGTATTTT. It encodes CASSFGGGADTQYF.

This clone appeared once. The rearrangement uses TRBV6-6 and TRBJ2-5; a weak D match, TRBD2 (5 bases). This CDR3 contains 13 residues. Per germline, CDR1 MNHNY and CDR2 SVGAGI (reference sequence). The V and J ends lost 3 bases and 5 bases respectively, with 10 bases between them. CDR3 amino acids: CASSYGREETQYF. CDR3 bases: TGTGCCAGCAGTTATGGTAGGGAGGAGACCCAGTACTTC.

The chain is built from TRBV14 and TRBJ2-2; D is possibly TRBD2 (6 bases). Germline CDR1 SGHDN, CDR2 FVKESK. V lost 3 bases and J lost 4, with 9 bases in between. CDR3 length: 14 residues. The CDR3 region is CASSQVGGTGELFF. The CDR3 DNA reads TGTGCCAGCAGCCAGGTGGGGGGCACCGGGGAGCTGTTTTTT.

This sequence joins TRBV19 and TRBJ1-5, with 8 bases lining up with TRBD1. With 7 bases clipped from V and 1 base from J, the junction kept 12 bases outside the gene matches. Germline CDR1 LNHDA, CDR2 SQIVND (reference sequence). The length of the CDR3 is 17 residues. This chain's CDR3 is CASTAGTGIGSNQPQHF. CDR3 DNA: TGTGCCAGTACCGCCGGGACAGGTATAGGGAGCAATCAGCCCCAGCATTTT.

The chain recombines TRBV5-6 with TRBJ2-6; 7 bases fit TRBD1. The CDR3 runs to 18 residues. Germline lookup yields CDR1 SGHDT and CDR2 YYEEEE. Germline trimming cut 4 bases from V and 0 bases from J; bases unmatched to any gene: 10. CDR3 sequence: CASSEAGGEVSGANVLTF. The CDR3, as DNA: TGTGCCAGCAGCGAAGCAGGGGGAGAGGTCTCTGGGGCCAACGTCCTGACTTTC. Looking up the rest from reference TRBV5-6 and TRBJ2-6 gives the full variable domain: DAGVTQSPTHLIKTRGQQVTLRCSPKSGHDTVSWYQQALGQGPQFIFQYYEEEERQRGNFPDRFSGHQFPNYSSELNVNALLLGDSALYLCASSEAGGEVSGANVLTFGAGSRLTVL.

The chain couples TRBV4-1 to TRBJ2-2; possible D gene TRBD1, 5 bases. The V gene lost 3 bases and the J gene lost 1 base, with 9 bases spanning the gap. CDR3 length equals 15 residues. CDR1 and CDR2 (germline): MGHRA, YSYEKL. Here the CDR3 reads CASSQLGQNTGELFF. The CDR3 DNA follows: TGCGCCAGCAGCCAGCTTGGACAGAACACCGGGGAGCTGTTTTTT.

CDR3 loop: CASSRTSGAIYNEQFF. The CDR3 DNA is TGTGCCAGCAGTCGGACTAGCGGCGCCATATACAATGAGCAGTTCTTC. V and J are TRBV28 and TRBJ2-1; 10 positions match TRBD2. This CDR3 comprises 16 residues. Germline V gives CDR1 MDHEN, CDR2 SYDVKM. The V segment lost 5 bases and the J segment 4 bases; nucleotides outside the gene matches: 8.

The gene calls are TRBV30 and TRBJ1-2; D not certain. The CDR3 extends over 12 amino acids. From germline, CDR1 is GTSNPN and CDR2 SVGIG (reference sequence). Trimming stripped 0 bases from V and 8 bases from J, with 10 bases between. Written as DNA, the CDR3 is TGTGCCTGGAGTGTACAAGGAGGCGGCTACACCTTC. Its protein product is CAWSVQGGGYTF.

The rearrangement joins TRBV30 to TRBJ2-1, with TRBD2 identical over 8 bases. The CDR3 covers 14 residues. CDR1 and CDR2 (germline): GTSNPN, SVGIG (reference sequence). J was trimmed by 9 bases and V by 3 bases; bases with no gene match: 10. The CDR3 spells CAWSVGSGMFEQFF. Written as DNA, the CDR3 is TGTGCCTGGAGCGTAGGTAGCGGGATGTTTGAGCAGTTCTTC.

The chain uses TRBV6-1 and TRBJ1-5, with D unresolved. CDR3 size: 14 residues. The V gene's germline CDR1 is MNHNS and CDR2 SASEGT. With 0 bases removed from V and 4 bases from J, the gap between germline ends came to 7 bases. CDR3 in DNA: TGTGCCAGCAGTGAAGCCTCGGAGAATCAGCCCCAGCATTTT. Translation: CASSEASENQPQHF.

The chain employs TRBV13 and TRBJ1-3; D is unresolved. Germline CDR1 and CDR2: PRHDT and FYEKMQ (reference sequence). This CDR3 comprises 12 residues. Trimming left V 3 bases short and J 8 bases short, with 8 bases between. The CDR3 DNA reads as TGTGCCAGCAGCTTGTCAGGCGACACCATATATTTT. It is translated as CASSLSGDTIYF. The whole variable domain, remainder taken from reference TRBV13 and TRBJ1-3, is AAGVIQSPRHLIKEKRETATLKCYPIPRHDTVYWYQQGPGQDPQFLISFYEKMQSDKGSIPDRFSAQQFSDYHSELNMSSLELGDSALYFCASSLSGDTIYFGEGSWLTVV.

V gene TRBV5-4 combines with J gene TRBJ2-7, with D perhaps matching TRBD1 (6 bases). Germline CDR1 is SGHNT and CDR2 is YYREEE (reference sequence). This CDR3 comprises 15 residues. The germline V and J ends were trimmed by 3 bases and 3 bases, with 16 bases remaining between them. This CDR3 is CASSSPGTKYYEQYF. In DNA, the CDR3 is TGTGCCAGCAGCTCCCCCGGGACAAAATACTACGAGCAGTACTTC. The complete variable domain, with remaining parts taken from reference TRBV5-4 and TRBJ2-7, reads ETGVTQSPTHLIKTRGQQVTLRCSSQSGHNTVSWYQQALGQGPQFIFQYYREEENGRGNFPPRFSGLQFPNYSSELNVNALELDDSALYLCASSSPGTKYYEQYFGPGTRLTVT.

This clone has just one count. The chain carries TRBV28 and TRBJ1-1; TRBD1 matches 8 bases. Germline V CDR1 and CDR2: MDHEN, SYDVKM. V shed 6 bases and J 4 bases; nucleotides not matched to a gene: 16. The CDR3 has 17 amino acids. The CDR3 nucleotides are TGTGCCAGCAGCTCTAGGTTTCATGGACAGGGAGGCACTGAAGCTTTCTTT. It encodes CASSSRFHGQGGTEAFF. The complete variable domain, with remaining parts taken from reference TRBV28 and TRBJ1-1, reads DVKVTQSSRYLVKRTGEKVFLECVQDMDHENMFWYRQDPGLGLRLIYFSYDVKMKEKGDIPEGYSVSREKKERFSLILESASTNQTSMYLCASSSRFHGQGGTEAFFGQGTRLTVV.

The chain recombines TRBV5-6 with TRBJ2-7; weak D call: TRBD2 (5 bases). The CDR3 sequence is 14 residues long. Deletions cut 0 bases from V and 2 bases from J, with 9 bases between. Germline values: CDR1 SGHDT, CDR2 YYEEEE. The CDR3 is CASSLGGGPYEQYF. DNA for the CDR3: TGTGCCAGCAGCTTGGGTGGAGGCCCCTACGAGCAGTACTTC. The full variable domain, in which reference TRBV5-6 and TRBJ2-7 provide the parts outside the CDR3, is DAGVTQSPTHLIKTRGQQVTLRCSPKSGHDTVSWYQQALGQGPQFIFQYYEEEERQRGNFPDRFSGHQFPNYSSELNVNALLLGDSALYLCASSLGGGPYEQYFGPGTRLTVT.

The rearrangement joins TRBV18 to TRBJ1-2, with 12 bases identical to TRBD1. The CDR3 has 15 residues. CDR1 is KGHSH and CDR2 is LQKENI in the germline V gene. The trim removed 3 bases at V and 6 bases at J, leaving 5 bases unmatched. The CDR3 DNA sequence: TGTGCCAGCTCACCTCGGGACAGGGGGCAGGATGGCTACACCTTC. Its protein is CASSPRDRGQDGYTF.

V is TRBV18 and J is TRBJ1-1, with no clear D. The CDR3 totals 14 residues. The germline V and J ends were trimmed by 4 bases and 0 bases, with 9 bases remaining between them. Germline CDR1 and CDR2: KGHSH and LQKENI. DNA of the CDR3: TGTGCCAGCTCACTCCAAGACATGAACACTGAAGCTTTCTTT. This sequence encodes CASSLQDMNTEAFF.